This passage covers 24 T cell receptor beta chains from one sample sequenced in a study of blood T cell repertoires in COVID-19 (dated by TCRdb to about 2020). Receptor amplification or capture employed the immunoSEQ multiplex PCR assay. Held by TCRdb, this immuneACCESS table contains in-frame sequences only and omits some clones. Under half of the omission traces to an unresolved V gene where checked; the cause of the rest is unknown. Here the sample has 250,000 to 300,000 clones; about nine tenths occur a single time. 15% of the sample is taken by the ten largest. Sequenced sample: PBMCs or T cells enriched from blood (not recorded which). These receptors were taken from a man aged 18 to 30 who had recovered from COVID-19.

J is TRBJ1-2 and V is TRBV2; 10 positions agree with TRBD1. Losses at the gene ends were 6 bases for V and 7 bases for J; bases not matched to a gene: 5. The CDR3 extends over 13 amino acids. The germline V gene encodes CDR1 SNHLY and CDR2 FYNNEI. The CDR3 protein is CASRVGQGGGYTF. In DNA form, the CDR3 reads TGTGCCAGCAGAGTCGGACAGGGGGGTGGCTACACCTTC.

This chain joins TRBV12-3 or TRBV12-4 and TRBJ1-1; 7 bases are a match to TRBD1. This CDR3 region has 13 residues. J gave up 5 bases and V 6 bases, and 6 bases lay outside the gene matches. The CDR3: CASRDQGETEAFF. As DNA, the CDR3 is TGTGCCAGCAGGGACCAGGGGGAGACTGAAGCTTTCTTT.

The chain recombines TRBV6-5 with TRBJ2-1, with 14 positions matching TRBD2. The CDR3 has 14 residues. V shed 6 bases and J 13 bases; nucleotides not matched to a gene: 8. Germline loops: CDR1 MNHEY, CDR2 SVGAGI. CDR3 region: CASSLSGLAGAQFF. The CDR3 DNA is TGTGCCAGCAGCTTATCGGGACTAGCGGGAGCCCAGTTCTTC.

The chain has TRBV28 and TRBJ2-5, with 9 bases identical to TRBD2. The ends lost 3 bases at V and 5 bases at J; junction bases unmatched: 4. The germline gives CDR1 MDHEN, CDR2 SYDVKM. The CDR3 extends over 14 amino acids. CDR3 residues: CASSLGTSRETQYF. The CDR3 region has the DNA TGTGCCAGCAGTTTGGGGACTAGCAGGGAGACCCAGTACTTC.

This clone was seen more than once but under ten times. V usage is TRBV7-8 and J usage is TRBJ1-2; D ambiguous. Trimming took 3 bases from V and 8 from J, leaving 13 bases between them. Germline V gene data show CDR1 as SGHVS and CDR2 as FQNEAQ. CDR3 length: 13 residues. The CDR3 region has the DNA TGTGCCAGCAGCTTCCGGACGGGAGTAGGCTACACCTTC. It yields the protein CASSFRTGVGYTF. The full variable domain, in which reference TRBV7-8 and TRBJ1-2 provide the parts outside the CDR3, is GAGVSQSPRYKVAKRGQDVALRCDPISGHVSLFWYQQALGQGPEFLTYFQNEAQLDKSGLPSDRFFAERPEGSVSTLKIQRTQQEDSAVYLCASSFRTGVGYTFGSGTRLTVV.

In regard to this clone: At one end, the junction sequence differs from germline, possibly due to a read error. J is TRBJ2-5 and V is TRBV7-7, with TRBD2 matching over 10 bases. CDR1 SSHAT and CDR2 FNYEAQ come from the germline V gene (reference sequence). CDR3 size: 14 residues. CDR3 loop: CASSPIAGGETQYF. In DNA form, the CDR3 reads TGTGCTAGCAGCCCTATAGCGGGAGGAGAGACCCAGTACTTC.

The V and J genes are TRBV6-4 and TRBJ2-1, with TRBD2 matching 7 bases. CDR3 length equals 15 residues. Germline lookup yields CDR1 MRHNA and CDR2 SNTAGT. J lost 0 bases, V lost 4 bases, and 3 bases had no gene match. The chain's CDR3 is CASSAVAGSYNEQFF. In nucleotides, the CDR3 is TGTGCCAGCAGTGCGGTAGCGGGCTCCTACAATGAGCAGTTCTTC.

V is TRBV3-1 (or the pseudogene TRBV3-2) and J is TRBJ2-1; D might be TRBD2 (6 bases). CDR3 size: 14 residues. Germline V gene data show CDR1 as LGHDT and CDR2 as YNNKEL (reference sequence). Trimming stripped 3 bases from V and 7 bases from J, with 13 bases between. In DNA form, the CDR3 reads TGTGCCAGCAGCCAGTTGGGGGGTGGGAATGAGCAGTTCTTC. Translated: CASSQLGGGNEQFF.

The V and J genes are TRBV6-1 and TRBJ2-7; D is perhaps TRBD1 (5 bases). The length of the CDR3 is 14 residues. The V end was cut by 3 bases, the J end by 0 bases, with 9 bases between. CDR1 is MNHNS, CDR2 SASEGT, per germline. The CDR3 DNA reads as TGTGCCAGCAGTGATATGGACAACTCCTACGAGCAGTACTTC. Its translation is CASSDMDNSYEQYF.

The rearrangement uses TRBV13 and TRBJ2-3; D gene unclear. This CDR3 has 15 amino acids. CDR1 is PRHDT, CDR2 FYEKMQ, per germline (reference sequence). Between the trimmed V and J ends, which lost 1 base and 0 bases, there was a span of 8 bases. The CDR3 DNA sequence: TGTGCCAGCAGCTTAGAGAGCACCAGCACAGATACGCAGTATTTT. Protein sequence: CASSLESTSTDTQYF.

V gene TRBV2 combines with J gene TRBJ1-5; D possibly corresponds to TRBD1 (5 bases). V was pared by 4 bases and J by 2 bases, with 12 bases between. This CDR3 comprises 15 residues. The germline V gene encodes CDR1 SNHLY and CDR2 FYNNEI. CDR3 in amino acids: CASSADRWGNQPQHF. CDR3 bases: TGTGCCAGCAGTGCCGACAGATGGGGCAATCAGCCCCAGCATTTT.

J is TRBJ2-3 and V is TRBV9; TRBD2 might be the D (6 bases). The V gene lost 4 bases and the J gene lost 2 bases, with 11 bases spanning the gap. This CDR3 region has 14 residues. Germline V gives CDR1 SGDLS, CDR2 YYNGEE. The CDR3 here is CASSIGDFTDTQYF. The CDR3 bases are TGTGCCAGCAGCATAGGGGACTTCACAGATACGCAGTATTTT.

The chain recombines TRBV5-1 with TRBJ2-1, with 9 bases that match TRBD2. CDR1 is SGHRS, CDR2 YFSETQ, per germline. This CDR3 spans 20 amino acids. With 4 bases clipped from V and 4 bases from J, the junction kept 21 bases outside the gene matches. The CDR3 loop reads CASSPWALAGSSQVYNEQFF. The CDR3 DNA sequence: TGCGCCAGCAGCCCCTGGGCCCTAGCGGGATCATCCCAGGTGTACAATGAGCAGTTCTTC.

This chain uses TRBV4-1 with TRBJ2-1; weak D call: TRBD1 (5 bases). CDR1 and CDR2 from the germline V gene are MGHRA and YSYEKL. Deletions cut 0 bases from V and 0 bases from J, with 12 bases between. The CDR3 covers 17 residues. CDR3 bases: TGCGCCAGCAGCCAAGATATCTGGCAGGGCTCCTACAATGAGCAGTTCTTC. It encodes CASSQDIWQGSYNEQFF.

V and J are TRBV19 and TRBJ2-2; a possible D gene is TRBD2 (6 bases). V gave up 4 bases and J gave up 8 bases, with 11 bases separating them. The CDR3 loop spans 13 amino acids. CDR1 is LNHDA and CDR2 is SQIVND in the germline V gene (reference sequence). The CDR3 DNA follows: TGTGCCAGTAGTAGGAGGGTTACAGGGGAGCTGTTTTTT. It yields the protein CASSRRVTGELFF.

J is TRBJ2-4 and V is TRBV5-1; weak D call: TRBD1 (6 bases). V lost 1 base to trimming and J lost 3 bases, with 11 bases between them. CDR1 and CDR2 (germline): SGHRS, YFSETQ. The CDR3 runs to 15 residues. CDR3 DNA: TGCGCCAGCAGCTTGACAGGGTCGGACAAAAACATTCAGTACTTC. This encodes CASSLTGSDKNIQYF.

The chain combines TRBV20-1 with TRBJ1-5, with 11 bases aligning to TRBD1. This CDR3 is 16 amino acids long. V lost 3 bases and J lost 1; bases outside the gene matches: 5. CDR1 is DFQATT, CDR2 SNEGSKA, per germline (reference sequence). The CDR3 DNA reads as TGCAGTGCTAGTCCTTGGACAGGGGGCAGCAATCAGCCCCAGCATTTT. Protein product: CSASPWTGGSNQPQHF.

This clone has only one observation. J is TRBJ2-1 and V is TRBV27; 11 nucleotides line up with TRBD1. The CDR3 sequence is 14 residues long. Germline V gene data show CDR1 as MNHEY and CDR2 as SMNVEV (reference sequence). V lost 2 bases, J lost 7 bases, and 1 base stayed unmatched. The CDR3, as DNA: TGTGCCAGCAGTTTAGGGACAGGGGGGAATGAGCAGTTCTTC. Translated, it gives CASSLGTGGNEQFF.

The J gene is TRBJ2-1, the V gene TRBV5-1, with D maybe TRBD2 (5 bases). The germline CDR1 and CDR2 sequences are SGHRS and YFSETQ. The CDR3 runs 16 residues. Trimming removed 0 bases at V and 1 base at J, with 11 bases between. CDR3: CASSLEATISYNEQFF. The CDR3 bases are TGCGCCAGCAGCTTGGAGGCGACTATTTCCTACAATGAGCAGTTCTTC.

The gene calls are TRBV3-1 (or the pseudogene TRBV3-2) and TRBJ2-5; weak D call: TRBD1 (5 bases). Germline CDR1 LGHDT, CDR2 YNNKEL (reference sequence). CDR3 length: 13 residues. V lost 3 bases to trimming and J lost 5 bases, with 10 bases between them. The CDR3 nucleotides are TGTGCCAGCAGCCAGCAGGGTTGGGAGACCCAGTACTTC. Protein sequence: CASSQQGWETQYF.

The chain uses TRBV30 and TRBJ2-1; D unclear. V dropped 2 bases and J dropped 7 bases, with 6 bases sitting between them. The CDR3 consists of 11 residues. Germline assignment: CDR1 GTSNPN and CDR2 SVGIG (reference sequence). The CDR3 reads CAWSPANEQFF. CDR3 DNA: TGTGCCTGGAGTCCTGCGAATGAGCAGTTCTTC.

The chain carries TRBV19 and TRBJ1-2; TRBD1 matches at 8 bases. Germline lookup yields CDR1 LNHDA and CDR2 SQIVND (reference sequence). CDR3 length: 13 amino acids. After removal of 3 bases from V and 7 bases from J, the junction contained 4 bases not matched to a gene. The CDR3 protein is CASSMRQGSGYTF. In nucleotides, the CDR3 is TGTGCCAGTAGTATGCGACAGGGGAGTGGCTACACCTTC.

This clone was found once. V gene TRBV30 combines with J gene TRBJ2-5, with 7 bases identical to TRBD2. The CDR3 has 13 residues. V lost 5 bases to trimming and J lost 5 bases; unmatched junction nucleotides: 8. CDR1 is GTSNPN and CDR2 is SVGIG in the germline V gene (reference sequence). The CDR3 here is CAWVWGGGETQYF. Here the CDR3 DNA reads TGTGCCTGGGTATGGGGGGGAGGTGAGACCCAGTACTTC.

This chain links TRBV14 with TRBJ2-1; 8 bases map to TRBD2. V lost 4 bases and J lost 2; bases outside the gene matches: 1. This CDR3 spans 14 amino acids. The germline V gene encodes CDR1 SGHDN and CDR2 FVKESK. This CDR3 is CASSRTSPYNEQFF. The CDR3 DNA reads as TGTGCCAGCAGCCGGACTAGCCCCTACAATGAGCAGTTCTTC.